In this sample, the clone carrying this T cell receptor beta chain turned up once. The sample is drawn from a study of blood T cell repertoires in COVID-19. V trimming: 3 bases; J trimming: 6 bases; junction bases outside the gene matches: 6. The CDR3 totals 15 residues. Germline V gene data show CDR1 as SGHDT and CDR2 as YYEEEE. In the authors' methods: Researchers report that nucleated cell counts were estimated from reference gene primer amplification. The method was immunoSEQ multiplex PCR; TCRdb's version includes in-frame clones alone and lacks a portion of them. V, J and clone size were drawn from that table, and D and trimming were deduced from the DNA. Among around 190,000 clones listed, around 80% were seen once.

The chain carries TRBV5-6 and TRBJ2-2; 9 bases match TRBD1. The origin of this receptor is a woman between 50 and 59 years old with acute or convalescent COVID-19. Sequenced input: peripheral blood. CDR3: CASSSGTGSPGELFF. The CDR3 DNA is TGTGCCAGCAGCTCCGGGACAGGGTCCCCCGGGGAGCTGTTTTTT.